A single sample gave rise to the 15 T cell receptor beta chains below, sequenced in a study of beta chain features in type 1 diabetes. The study, taken as a whole, reports: The study found moderately but significantly shorter TCRB CDR3s in all four CD4+ subsets of Type 1 diabetes patients.

Sequenced material consisted of expressed TCRB transcripts (all of the isolated RNA was reverse transcribed). Clones were read by immunoSEQ multiplex PCR, and TCRdb kept only the in-frame ones, dropping some. Here the sample spans around 160,000 clones, 9% to 10% being singletons. The antigens these receptors bind are not known. Sequenced sample: central memory CD4+ T cells from blood. The receptors were sampled from a woman in her twenties or thirties with type 1 diabetes.

The chain links TRBV5-1 to TRBJ2-1; D ambiguous. Trimming shortened V by 5 bases and J by 3 bases, and 12 bases separated the two germline ends. The CDR3 loop spans 14 amino acids. The germline V gene encodes CDR1 SGHRS and CDR2 YFSETQ. In DNA, the CDR3 is TGCGCCAGCAGGGTCCAGGCGATCTACAATGAGCAGTTCTTC. The encoded protein is CASRVQAIYNEQFF.

V usage is TRBV15 and J usage is TRBJ2-3; TRBD2 agrees at 14 bases. Germline CDR1 reads LNHNV; CDR2 reads YYDKDF (reference sequence). Unmatched junction bases numbered 5, after V lost 9 bases and J lost 6 bases. This CDR3 comprises 14 residues. This CDR3 reads CATGLAGVTDTQYF. The CDR3 region has the DNA TGTGCCACGGGACTAGCGGGAGTCACGGATACGCAGTATTTT.

This clone was seen a few times. The chain carries TRBV29-1 and TRBJ1-1, with 11 bases lining up with TRBD1. The germline gives CDR1 SQVTM, CDR2 ANQGSEA. V lost 4 bases to trimming and J lost 5 bases; unmatched junction nucleotides: 6. This CDR3 contains 14 residues. DNA for the CDR3: TGCAGCGTTGTTAAGGACAGGGGGCCAACTGAAGCTTTCTTT. It specifies CSVVKDRGPTEAFF.

This sequence joins TRBV10-3 and TRBJ2-3, with 12 positions matching TRBD2. With V trimmed by 9 bases and J by 7 bases, 8 bases remained unmatched. The CDR3 runs 14 residues. Germline CDR1 and CDR2: ENHRY and SYGVKD. As DNA, the CDR3 is TGTGCCATAGCGACTAGCGGGAGCCTAAATACGCAGTATTTT. Translated, it gives CAIATSGSLNTQYF.

This chain links TRBV30 with TRBJ2-3, with 7 bases aligning to TRBD2. Germline assignment: CDR1 GTSNPN and CDR2 SVGIG (reference sequence). The CDR3 covers 14 residues. The V and J ends lost 3 bases and 4 bases, in that order; junction bases with no gene match: 7. CDR3: CAWSKRDIADTQYF. In DNA, the CDR3 is TGTGCCTGGAGCAAGCGGGATATAGCAGATACGCAGTATTTT.

The CDR3 DNA sequence: TGCAGCGCTGGGCCCGGGGAATTATACAATGAGCAGTTCTTC. The encoded protein is CSAGPGELYNEQFF. The chain combines TRBV29-1 with TRBJ2-1, with a possible D match to TRBD2 (5 bases). Germline loops: CDR1 SQVTM, CDR2 ANQGSEA. This CDR3 has 14 residues. V was cut by 7 bases and J by 4 bases, with 17 bases left in between.

This clone occurred a few times. The chain is built from TRBV27 and TRBJ2-5, with D possibly TRBD2 on 5 matching bases. The V gene lost 1 base and the J gene lost 7 bases, with 25 bases spanning the gap. Looked up from germline, CDR1 is MNHEY and CDR2 is SMNVEV (reference sequence). This CDR3 region has 18 residues. The CDR3 nucleotides are TGTGCCAGCAGTTTATTAACGGCAATCAGGACTCGCCCAGGGACCCAGTACTTC. Protein sequence: CASSLLTAIRTRPGTQYF.

The chain couples TRBV27 to TRBJ1-1; 9 bases line up with TRBD1. Germline V gene sequence: CDR1 MNHEY, CDR2 SMNVEV (reference sequence). J was trimmed by 5 bases and V by 4 bases; bases with no gene match: 14. The CDR3 contains 17 residues. CDR3 nucleotide sequence: TGTGCCAGCAGTTCGTATCAGCCGGGACAGGGAAATACTGAAGCTTTCTTT. Translating gives CASSSYQPGQGNTEAFF.

The V gene is TRBV18, the J gene TRBJ2-7; 7 bases are a match to TRBD1. Germline CDR1 KGHSH, CDR2 LQKENI. The CDR3 is 13 amino acids. V trimming: 6 bases; J trimming: 4 bases; junction bases outside the gene matches: 6. CDR3 region: CASSGQTGYEQYF. CDR3 coding DNA: TGTGCCAGCTCGGGACAGACCGGTTACGAGCAGTACTTC.

The V and J genes are TRBV18 and TRBJ1-1; TRBD1 agrees at 11 bases. CDR1 KGHSH and CDR2 LQKENI come from the germline V gene. The CDR3 sequence is 15 residues long. The ends lost 4 bases at V and 3 bases at J; junction bases unmatched: 4. CDR3: CASSQGQGADTEAFF. The CDR3 DNA follows: TGTGCCAGCTCACAAGGACAGGGGGCGGACACTGAAGCTTTCTTT.

This chain links TRBV5-1 with TRBJ2-2; 10 bases line up with TRBD1. The CDR3 totals 16 residues. The V gene end was trimmed by 2 bases and the J gene end by 4 bases; junction bases not matched to a gene: 5. Germline CDR1 and CDR2: SGHRS and YFSETQ. CDR3 nucleotide sequence: TGCGCCAGCAGCTTCGGACAGGGGGTCCCCACCGGGGAGCTGTTTTTT. Amino acids: CASSFGQGVPTGELFF.

This clone came up many times. The chain couples TRBV28 to TRBJ2-1; TRBD1 matches at 9 bases. The CDR3 runs to 18 residues. Trimming took 5 bases from V and 6 from J; bases not matched to a gene: 17. Per germline, CDR1 MDHEN and CDR2 SYDVKM. CDR3 sequence (DNA): TGTGCCAGCAGTAGCCATGGATTTGGGACAGGGCCACGCAATGAGCAGTTCTTC. Protein sequence: CASSSHGFGTGPRNEQFF. The whole variable domain, filled in from reference TRBV28 and TRBJ2-1, reads DVKVTQSSRYLVKRTGEKVFLECVQDMDHENMFWYRQDPGLGLRLIYFSYDVKMKEKGDIPEGYSVSREKKERFSLILESASTNQTSMYLCASSSHGFGTGPRNEQFFGPGTRLTVL.

The V gene is TRBV19, the J gene TRBJ2-3; D call uncertain. From germline, CDR1 is LNHDA and CDR2 SQIVND (reference sequence). The CDR3 consists of 15 residues. With 1 base removed from V and 1 base from J, the gap between germline ends came to 9 bases. The DNA of the CDR3 is TGTGCCAGTAGTATAGCGGCTGCGGGCACAGATACGCAGTATTTT. Residues: CASSIAAAGTDTQYF.

This clone was seen a handful of times. The genes are TRBV5-1 and TRBJ1-5, with 8 bases aligning to TRBD1. The germline V gene encodes CDR1 SGHRS and CDR2 YFSETQ. The CDR3 is made up of 16 amino acids. With 0 bases clipped from V and 5 bases from J, the junction kept 7 bases outside the gene matches. The CDR3 sequence is CASSLGGRGQDQPQHF. DNA of the CDR3: TGCGCCAGCAGCTTGGGGGGCAGGGGGCAGGATCAGCCCCAGCATTTT.

The genes are TRBV6-6 and TRBJ2-7, with no clear D. The germline V gene has CDR1 MNHNY and CDR2 SVGAGI (reference sequence). Between the trimmed V and J ends, which lost 0 bases and 6 bases, there was a span of 3 bases. This CDR3 spans 11 amino acids. The CDR3 region has the DNA TGTGCCAGCAGTTACTCCAGCGAGCAGTACTTC. It codes for CASSYSSEQYF.